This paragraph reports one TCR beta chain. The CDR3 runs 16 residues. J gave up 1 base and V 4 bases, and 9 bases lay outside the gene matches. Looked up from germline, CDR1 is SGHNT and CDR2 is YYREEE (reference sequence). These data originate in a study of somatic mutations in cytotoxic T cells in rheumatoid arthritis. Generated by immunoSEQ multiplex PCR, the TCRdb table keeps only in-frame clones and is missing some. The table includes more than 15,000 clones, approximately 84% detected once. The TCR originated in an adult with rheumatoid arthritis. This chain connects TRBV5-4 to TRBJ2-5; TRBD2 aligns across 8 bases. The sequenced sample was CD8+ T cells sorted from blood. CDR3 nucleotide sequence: TGTGCCAGCAGCGAGGACTTCGCGGGGGGCCAAGAGACCCAGTACTTC. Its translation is CASSEDFAGGQETQYF. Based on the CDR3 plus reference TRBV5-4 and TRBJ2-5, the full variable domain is ETGVTQSPTHLIKTRGQQVTLRCSSQSGHNTVSWYQQALGQGPQFIFQYYREEENGRGNFPPRFSGLQFPNYSSELNVNALELDDSALYLCASSEDFAGGQETQYFGPGTRLLVL.